The entry below describes one T cell receptor (beta chain). The antigen this receptor binds is unknown. No per-base quality is available; no much larger clone lies one base away. The donors were some 36 Caucasian individuals from Russia, aged about 6 to 100 years, who were systemically healthy. Each donor gave ten milliliters of peripheral blood, collected into EDTA-treated Vacutainer tubes. PBMCs were isolated by Ficoll-Paque density-gradient centrifugation, with at least 6 million obtained per sample. Total RNA was extracted from PBMCs with Trizol reagent, with at least 6 micrograms obtained per sample. For every donor, flow cytometry on a PBMC aliquot measured the percentage of naive CD45RAhigh/CD27high T cells. Preparation of the library involved 5' RACE. TCRdb lists the instrument as Illumina HiSeq 2500. A second PCR of about 7 to 12 cycles was run with a J-beta primer mix and a sample-barcoded 5' primer. A unique molecular identifier was introduced onto each TCR beta cDNA molecule by a template-switch 5' adaptor carrying 12 random nucleotides. Each sample yielded at least 3 million CDR3-containing paired-end reads. All of the RNA was converted into first-strand cDNA using the Mint cDNA synthesis kit, with a TRBC-specific oligonucleotide serving as the primer. Following uracil-DNA glycosylase treatment, a first 18-cycle PCR with universal primers M1SS and BC2_uni_R was performed on all cDNA. The published analysis was carried out like this. Normalization of each sample was performed by random selection of 1 million high-quality reads, each carrying a distinct molecular identifier. Reads with shared molecular identifiers were discarded instead of being binned into consensus sequences. MiTCR, set to a Q25 quality threshold and the strictest error-elimination algorithm, was used for CDR3 identification, clonotype clustering and error correction. A nonparametric unseen species model with Euler transformation was used to estimate a lower bound on total TCR beta diversity. Clones were called with MiXCR by TCRdb after fastp trimmed the public reads at Q25, and only in-frame beta chains were retained. Each CDR3 protein gets just one entry, which takes the most common genes and DNA from the rows behind it. Clone size and V and J calls follow TCRdb, not the original study. Here the sample has about 970,000 distinct CDR3 sequences; roughly 47% occur a single time. 20% to 25% of the sample rests with the top ten.

The data derive from a study of blood T cells in healthy people across ages (dated by TCRdb to the mid-2010s). Regarding the research as a whole: Template switching captured roughly one uniquely barcoded TCR beta cDNA molecule per two T cells in model experiments. Donors were grouped into four age groups: young (average roughly 17 years), middle-aged (over 35), aged (about 59) and long-lived (approximately 75). Age-related changes in TCR beta repertoire diversity were measured in the study by deep sequencing normalized with unique cDNA molecular identifiers. To avoid experimental bias, donors of different ages were spread randomly across the sequencing lanes. The study analyzed two additional independent replicas of 1 million unique cDNA reads from the same blood draw for two donors, one aged 18 to 30 and one aged 80 or older. Overall study outcomes, separate from this receptor: Estimates of total diversity from one million sequenced T cells were regarded as lower bounds and underestimates. The percentage of naive T cells measured by flow cytometry correlated strongly with observed TCR beta diversity. Donor CMV infection status was unknown, potentially confounding age-related changes in expanded clonotypes. Compared with the aged group, the long-lived group had more naive CD4+ T cells, fewer expanded clones and increased TCR diversity, suggesting age selection. Bulk unsorted PBMC profiling prevented conclusive comparison of naive and antigen-experienced compartments. Observed TCR beta diversity per million T cells fell roughly linearly with age, and a significant reduction was already apparent by age roughly 40.

This clonotype originated in a woman aged 60 to 75 in good health. The material sequenced was blood.

The DNA sequence follows: TGTGCCAGCAGCCAAGCCTGGCTAGCATACCCAGATACGCAGTATTTT. Its protein is CASSQAWLAYPDTQYF. Recombination joined TRBV14 with TRBJ2-3; TRBD2 might be the D gene, on 5 matching bases. The CDR3 covers 16 residues, taking in both the cysteine and the phenylalanine. CDR3 DNA only is kept here, 48 bases in frame from base 1. For CDR1 and CDR2, the germline V gene lists SGHDN and FVKESK. Cut back by 1 base and 4 bases, the V and J ends lie 15 bases apart.